These 22 T cell receptor beta chains came from one sample sequenced in a study of T cell responses to AZD1222 COVID-19 vaccine (dated by TCRdb to the early 2020s). The library came from the immunoSEQ multiplex PCR assay. TCRdb provides this immuneACCESS table in a form limited to in-frame rearrangements. Some clones are lacking; in checked studies, under half of them reflect an unresolved V gene, and why the rest are absent is not known. Within this sample are some 100,000 clones, with 75% to 90% of them counted one time only. 4% to 6% of the sample is in the top ten clones. According to the study, the label for this sample's time point signals: baseline before first vaccination. Sequencing was performed on peripheral blood, taken on day 0 of AZD1222 vaccination. The receptors were gathered from an adult in good health.

The chain uses TRBV18 and TRBJ1-1; D is possibly TRBD1 (6 bases). The length of the CDR3 is 15 residues. Trimming removed 1 base from V and 3 bases from J, with 12 bases in between. Germline V gene lookup returns CDR1 KGHSH and CDR2 LQKENI. CDR3 DNA sequence: TGTGCCAGCTCACCACTTGACAGGTGGGACACTGAAGCTTTCTTT. Its protein is CASSPLDRWDTEAFF.

V usage is TRBV6-5 and J usage is TRBJ2-5, with TRBD2 identical over 11 bases. The trim removed 2 bases at V and 1 base at J, leaving 3 bases unmatched. The length of the CDR3 is 16 residues. Looked up from germline, CDR1 is MNHEY and CDR2 is SVGAGI. The CDR3 reads CASSYLTSGGQETQYF. In nucleotides, the CDR3 is TGTGCCAGCAGTTACCTTACTAGCGGGGGCCAAGAGACCCAGTACTTC.

This clone was seen a handful of times. CDR3 in amino acids: CASSLSGRAFNEQFF. The CDR3 region has the DNA TGTGCCAGCAGCCTAAGCGGGAGGGCCTTCAATGAGCAGTTCTTC. This rearrangement joins TRBV5-4 to TRBJ2-1, with TRBD2 matching over 10 bases. V lost 4 bases to trimming and J lost 6 bases; unmatched junction nucleotides: 7. Germline CDR1 reads SGHNT; CDR2 reads YYREEE (reference sequence). This CDR3 spans 15 amino acids.

The genes are TRBV5-1 and TRBJ2-5, with 7 positions matching TRBD1. The CDR3 is 15 residues long. V shed 1 base and J 3 bases; nucleotides not matched to a gene: 6. The germline V gene encodes CDR1 SGHRS and CDR2 YFSETQ. The CDR3 DNA follows: TGCGCCAGCAGCTTGAAATCCACAGGGGAAGAGACCCAGTACTTC. The encoded protein is CASSLKSTGEETQYF.

In its sample, this clone was seen a few times. This chain uses TRBV4-2 with TRBJ2-3; 10 bases are shared with TRBD2. CDR3 length: 18 amino acids. The ends lost 4 bases at V and 0 bases at J; junction bases unmatched: 10. CDR1 LGHNA and CDR2 YNFKEQ come from the germline V gene. In DNA form, the CDR3 reads TGTGCCAGCAGCCCGACGCCGGGACTAGCGTCTAGCACAGATACGCAGTATTTT. Translation: CASSPTPGLASSTDTQYF.

V usage is TRBV12-3 or TRBV12-4 and J usage is TRBJ1-2, with D unclear. This CDR3 has 13 amino acids. Deletions cut 2 bases from V and 2 bases from J, with 6 bases between. The chain's CDR3 is CASSLLGNYGYTF. As DNA, the CDR3 is TGTGCCAGCAGTTTACTAGGAAACTATGGCTACACCTTC.

This chain connects TRBV2 to TRBJ2-5, with 10 positions matching TRBD2. The length of the CDR3 is 16 residues. With V trimmed by 2 bases and J by 2 bases, 5 bases remained unmatched. Germline V gene data show CDR1 as SNHLY and CDR2 as FYNNEI. The CDR3 loop is CASSEPPAGGQETQYF. CDR3 nucleotides: TGTGCCAGCAGTGAACCCCCAGCGGGGGGGCAAGAGACCCAGTACTTC.

The chain combines TRBV7-2 with TRBJ2-3, with 7 bases that match TRBD2. Germline V lookup: CDR1 SGHTA, CDR2 FQGNSA. Trimming at V came to 4 bases and at J to 4 bases, leaving 5 bases not matched to a gene. The length of the CDR3 is 14 residues. CDR3 in DNA: TGTGCCAGCAGCTCTAGCGGATCGCCAGATACGCAGTATTTT. Its translation: CASSSSGSPDTQYF.

The chain links TRBV10-1 to TRBJ1-2; D unresolved. Trimming took off 0 bases at V and 1 base at J, with 6 bases between the two ends. The germline gives CDR1 WNHNN, CDR2 SYGVQD (reference sequence). CDR3 size: 14 residues. Here the CDR3 reads CASSESGNNYGYTF. The CDR3 DNA sequence: TGCGCCAGCAGTGAGTCCGGCAATAACTATGGCTACACCTTC.

J is TRBJ2-3 and V is TRBV5-6; 8 nucleotides match TRBD1. Germline V gene lookup returns CDR1 SGHDT and CDR2 YYEEEE. The V gene end was trimmed by 3 bases and the J gene end by 4 bases; junction bases not matched to a gene: 10. This CDR3 region has 16 residues. CDR3 sequence reads: CASSSLRQGQADTQYF. CDR3 DNA sequence: TGTGCCAGCAGCTCCCTGCGACAGGGGCAGGCAGATACGCAGTATTTT.

The chain employs TRBV7-9 and TRBJ1-5; D ambiguous. The CDR3 is made up of 12 amino acids. Germline V lookup: CDR1 SEHNR, CDR2 FQNEAQ (reference sequence). The V end lost 4 bases, the J end lost 4 bases, and 5 bases lay between the germline ends. The CDR3 reads CASSSLNQPQHF. The CDR3 DNA is TGTGCCAGCAGCTCGTTGAATCAGCCCCAGCATTTT.

This clone was picked up one time. The gene calls are TRBV2 and TRBJ2-7; D not certain. CDR1 and CDR2 from the germline V gene are SNHLY and FYNNEI. CDR3 length equals 11 residues. The V and J ends lost 2 bases and 5 bases respectively, with 4 bases between them. CDR3 DNA sequence: TGTGCCAGCAGTGAAATGAACGAGCAGTACTTC. Protein sequence: CASSEMNEQYF.

The V gene is TRBV28, the J gene TRBJ1-5; tentatively, D is TRBD1 (5 bases). Germline values: CDR1 MDHEN, CDR2 SYDVKM. Trimming removed 3 bases from V and 5 bases from J, with 14 bases in between. The CDR3 runs to 15 residues. The CDR3 sequence: CASSFAGRTYQPQHF. The CDR3 DNA reads as TGTGCCAGCAGTTTCGCGGGCAGGACATATCAGCCCCAGCATTTT.

This clone is a singleton in its sample. The CDR3 spells CASRHRGNEQFF. CDR3 DNA: TGTGCCAGCAGACACCGGGGGAATGAGCAGTTCTTC. This rearrangement joins TRBV12-3 or TRBV12-4 to TRBJ2-1, with D perhaps matching TRBD2 (6 bases). This CDR3 region has 12 residues. V was shortened by 6 bases and J by 7 bases, with 10 bases between the two germline ends.

This CDR3 reads CASSQATGLHTDTQYF. DNA for the CDR3: TGCGCCAGCAGCCAGGCAACGGGACTCCACACAGATACGCAGTATTTT. This chain joins TRBV4-3 and TRBJ2-3; maybe TRBD2 (6 bases). This CDR3 has 16 amino acids. Trimming stripped 3 bases from V and 2 bases from J, with 15 bases between. Germline V lookup: CDR1 LGHNA, CDR2 YSLEER.

This clone came up once. V and J are TRBV6-2 or TRBV6-3 and TRBJ1-2; TRBD1 might be the D (5 bases). Germline CDR1 reads MNHEY; CDR2 reads SVGEGT. The CDR3 contains 12 residues. V was shortened by 1 base and J by 7 bases, with 7 bases between the two germline ends. CDR3 loop: CASSYLGLGYTF. In DNA form, the CDR3 reads TGTGCCAGCAGTTACTTGGGGCTTGGCTACACCTTC.

The chain joins TRBV5-1 to TRBJ2-3; 12 bases line up with TRBD2. CDR1 is SGHRS, CDR2 YFSETQ, per germline. The CDR3 contains 16 residues. The V segment lost 4 bases and the J segment 2 bases; nucleotides outside the gene matches: 5. CDR3 in amino acids: CASSRLAGDHTDTQYF. The DNA of the CDR3 is TGCGCCAGCAGCAGACTAGCGGGGGACCACACAGATACGCAGTATTTT.

The J gene is TRBJ1-2, the V gene TRBV7-2, with a tentative D call TRBD1 (5 bases). This CDR3 has 15 amino acids. V lost 5 bases and J lost 4, with 17 bases in between. Germline V gene sequence: CDR1 SGHTA, CDR2 FQGNSA. CDR3 sequence reads: CASSQGVVRVYGYTF. CDR3 nucleotides: TGTGCCAGCAGCCAGGGTGTCGTCAGGGTCTATGGCTACACCTTC.

The chain combines TRBV4-1 with TRBJ2-5; 7 bases map to TRBD1. J lost 4 bases, V lost 6 bases, and 8 bases had no gene match. This CDR3 comprises 14 residues. Germline V lookup: CDR1 MGHRA, CDR2 YSYEKL. The CDR3 DNA sequence: TGCGCCAGCAGACCGACAGGGCCAACAGAGACCCAGTACTTC. It translates to CASRPTGPTETQYF.

V and J are TRBV27 and TRBJ1-6; D remains unclear. In germline, CDR1 is MNHEY, CDR2 SMNVEV (reference sequence). The CDR3 contains 14 residues. V shed 6 bases and J shed 0 bases, with 6 bases lying between them. CDR3 residues: CASRGSSYNSPLHF. As DNA, the CDR3 is TGTGCCAGCAGGGGGAGCTCCTATAATTCACCCCTCCACTTT.

V gene TRBV5-1 combines with J gene TRBJ1-1; 7 bases map to TRBD1. Germline CDR1 SGHRS, CDR2 YFSETQ. J lost 5 bases, V lost 6 bases, and 7 bases had no gene match. The CDR3 extends over 13 amino acids. The CDR3 loop is CASTVAGGTEAFF. DNA of the CDR3: TGCGCCAGCACCGTGGCAGGGGGAACTGAAGCTTTCTTT. The full variable domain, rest sourced from reference TRBV5-1 and TRBJ1-1, is KAGVTQTPRYLIKTRGQQVTLSCSPISGHRSVSWYQQTPGQGLQFLFEYFSETQRNKGNFPGRFSGRQFSNSRSEMNVSTLELGDSALYLCASTVAGGTEAFFGQGTRLTVV.

The rearrangement joins TRBV5-1 to TRBJ1-6; 10 bases are shared with TRBD1. Germline lookup yields CDR1 SGHRS and CDR2 YFSETQ. The CDR3 runs 17 residues. V lost 3 bases and J lost 10; bases outside the gene matches: 13. In nucleotides, the CDR3 is TGCGCCAGCAGCTCGGCCTCGACAGGGGGCAGGGGATCACCCCTCCACTTT. It is translated as CASSSASTGGRGSPLHF.